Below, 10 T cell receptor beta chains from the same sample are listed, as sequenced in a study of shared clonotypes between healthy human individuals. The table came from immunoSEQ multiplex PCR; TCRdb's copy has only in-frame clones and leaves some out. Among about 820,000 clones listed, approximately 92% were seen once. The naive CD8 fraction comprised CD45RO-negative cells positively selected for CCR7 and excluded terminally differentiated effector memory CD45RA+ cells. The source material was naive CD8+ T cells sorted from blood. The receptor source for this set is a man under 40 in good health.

CDR3 amino acids: CASSLGLAGAPSQETQYF. The CDR3 nucleotides read TGCGCCAGCAGCTTGGGGCTAGCGGGCGCTCCCTCCCAAGAGACCCAGTACTTC. The chain uses TRBV5-1 and TRBJ2-5; 8 nucleotides align to TRBD2. Germline CDR1 and CDR2: SGHRS and YFSETQ. V was clipped by 0 bases and J by 1 base; unmatched bases: 11. CDR3 length: 18 amino acids.

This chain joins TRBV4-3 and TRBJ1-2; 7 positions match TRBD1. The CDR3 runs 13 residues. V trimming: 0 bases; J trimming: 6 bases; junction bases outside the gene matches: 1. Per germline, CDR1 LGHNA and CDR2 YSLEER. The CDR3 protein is CASSQEGGHGYTF. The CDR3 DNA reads TGCGCCAGCAGCCAAGAAGGGGGCCATGGCTACACCTTC.

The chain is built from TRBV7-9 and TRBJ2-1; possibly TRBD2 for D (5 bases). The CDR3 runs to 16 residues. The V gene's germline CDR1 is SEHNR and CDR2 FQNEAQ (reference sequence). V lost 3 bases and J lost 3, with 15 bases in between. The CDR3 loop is CASSFGEQIGYNEQFF. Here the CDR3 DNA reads TGTGCCAGCAGCTTTGGGGAGCAAATCGGCTACAATGAGCAGTTCTTC.

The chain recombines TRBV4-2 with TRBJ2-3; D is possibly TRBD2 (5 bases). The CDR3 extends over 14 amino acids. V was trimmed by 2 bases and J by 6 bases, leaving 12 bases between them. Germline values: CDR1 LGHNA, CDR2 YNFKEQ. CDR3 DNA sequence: TGTGCCAGCAGCCAAAGGACTTTCTTGGATACGCAGTATTTT. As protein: CASSQRTFLDTQYF.

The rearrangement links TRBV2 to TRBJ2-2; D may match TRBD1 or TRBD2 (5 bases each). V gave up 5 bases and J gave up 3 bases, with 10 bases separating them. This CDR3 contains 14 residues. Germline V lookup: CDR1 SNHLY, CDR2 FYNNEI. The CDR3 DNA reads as TGTGCCAGCAGTAACCGAGGGGACACCGGGGAGCTGTTTTTT. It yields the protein CASSNRGDTGELFF.

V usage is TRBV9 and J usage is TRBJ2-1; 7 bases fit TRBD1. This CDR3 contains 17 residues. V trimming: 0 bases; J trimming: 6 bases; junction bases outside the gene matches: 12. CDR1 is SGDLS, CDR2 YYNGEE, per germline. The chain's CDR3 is CASSVGKGAVAINEQFF. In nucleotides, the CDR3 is TGTGCCAGCAGCGTAGGGAAGGGGGCAGTGGCAATCAATGAGCAGTTCTTC.

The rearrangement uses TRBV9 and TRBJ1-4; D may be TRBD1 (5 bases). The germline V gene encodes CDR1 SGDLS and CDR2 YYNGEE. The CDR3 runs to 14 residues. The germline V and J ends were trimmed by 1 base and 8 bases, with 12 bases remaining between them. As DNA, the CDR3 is TGTGCCAGCAGCGTACAGGGAGGGGCAGAAAAACTGTTTTTT. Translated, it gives CASSVQGGAEKLFF.

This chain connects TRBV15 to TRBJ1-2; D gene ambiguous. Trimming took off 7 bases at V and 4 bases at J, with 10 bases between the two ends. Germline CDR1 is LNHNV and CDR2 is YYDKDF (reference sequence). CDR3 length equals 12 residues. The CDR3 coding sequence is TGTGCCACCATTGGAGATGCCTATGGCTACACCTTC. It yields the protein CATIGDAYGYTF.

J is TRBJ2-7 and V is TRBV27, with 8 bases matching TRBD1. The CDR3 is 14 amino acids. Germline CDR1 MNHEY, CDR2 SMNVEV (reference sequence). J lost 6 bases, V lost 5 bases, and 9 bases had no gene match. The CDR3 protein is CASSLLMGQVEQYF. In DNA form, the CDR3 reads TGTGCCAGCAGTCTATTAATGGGACAGGTCGAGCAGTACTTC.

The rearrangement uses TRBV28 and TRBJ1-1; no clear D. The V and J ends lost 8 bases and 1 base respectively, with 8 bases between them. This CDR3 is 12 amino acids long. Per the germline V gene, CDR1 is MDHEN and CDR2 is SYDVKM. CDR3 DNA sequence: TGTGCCAGCCGTAGGAGGAACACTGAAGCTTTCTTT. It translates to CASRRRNTEAFF.